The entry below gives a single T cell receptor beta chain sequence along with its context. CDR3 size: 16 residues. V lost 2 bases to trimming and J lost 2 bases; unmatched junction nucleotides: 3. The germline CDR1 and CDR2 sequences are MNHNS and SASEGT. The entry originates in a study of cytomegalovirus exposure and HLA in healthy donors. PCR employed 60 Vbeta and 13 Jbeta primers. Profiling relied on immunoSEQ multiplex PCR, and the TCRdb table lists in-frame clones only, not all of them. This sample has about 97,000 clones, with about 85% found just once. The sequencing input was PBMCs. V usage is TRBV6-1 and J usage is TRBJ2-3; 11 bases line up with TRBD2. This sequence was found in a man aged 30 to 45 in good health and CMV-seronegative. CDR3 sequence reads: CASSELAGGPTDTQYF. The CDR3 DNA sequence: TGTGCCAGCAGTGAACTAGCGGGAGGACCCACAGATACGCAGTATTTT.